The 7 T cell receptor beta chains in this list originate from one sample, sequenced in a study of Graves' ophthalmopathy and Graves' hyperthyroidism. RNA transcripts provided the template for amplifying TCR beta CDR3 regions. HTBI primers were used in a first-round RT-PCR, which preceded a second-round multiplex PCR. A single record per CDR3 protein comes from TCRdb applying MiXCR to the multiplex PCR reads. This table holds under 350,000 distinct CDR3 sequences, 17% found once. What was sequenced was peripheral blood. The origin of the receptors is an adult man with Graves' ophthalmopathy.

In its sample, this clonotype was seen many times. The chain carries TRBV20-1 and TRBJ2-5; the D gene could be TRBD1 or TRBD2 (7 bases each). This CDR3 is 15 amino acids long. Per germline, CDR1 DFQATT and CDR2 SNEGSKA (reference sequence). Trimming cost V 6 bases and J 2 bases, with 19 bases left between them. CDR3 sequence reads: CSASQGGGPQETQYF. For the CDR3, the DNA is TGCAGTGCGTCTCAGGGGGGGGGGCCGCAAGAGACCCAGTACTTC.

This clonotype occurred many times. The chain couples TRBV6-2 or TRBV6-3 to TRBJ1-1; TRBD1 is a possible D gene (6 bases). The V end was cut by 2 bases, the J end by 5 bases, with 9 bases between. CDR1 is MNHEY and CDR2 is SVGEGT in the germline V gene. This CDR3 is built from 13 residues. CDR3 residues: CASSYAGVTEAFF. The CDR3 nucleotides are TGTGCCAGCAGTTACGCAGGGGTTACTGAAGCTTTCTTT.

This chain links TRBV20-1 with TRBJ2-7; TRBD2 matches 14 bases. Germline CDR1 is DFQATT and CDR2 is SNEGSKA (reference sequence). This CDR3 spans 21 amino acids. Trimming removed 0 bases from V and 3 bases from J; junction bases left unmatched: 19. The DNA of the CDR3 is TGCAGTGCTAGAGACCTAGAGGGACTAGCGGGAGCCGGGACAGTAAACTACGAGCAGTACTTC. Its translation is CSARDLEGLAGAGTVNYEQYF.

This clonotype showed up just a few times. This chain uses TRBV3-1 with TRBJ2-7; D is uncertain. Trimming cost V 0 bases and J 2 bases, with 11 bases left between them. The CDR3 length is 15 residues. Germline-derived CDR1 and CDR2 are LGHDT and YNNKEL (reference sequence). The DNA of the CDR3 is TGTGCCAGCAGCCAAGATTGGCGCAGCCCCTACGAGCAGTACTTC. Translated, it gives CASSQDWRSPYEQYF.

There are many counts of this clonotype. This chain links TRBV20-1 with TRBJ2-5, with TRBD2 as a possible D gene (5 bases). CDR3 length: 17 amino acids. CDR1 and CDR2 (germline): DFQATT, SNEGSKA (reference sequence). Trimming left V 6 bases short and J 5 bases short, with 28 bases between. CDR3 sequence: CSAPPPWVAGGGETQYF. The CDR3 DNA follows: TGCAGTGCGCCCCCGCCATGGGTGGCTGGAGGCGGTGAGACCCAGTACTTC.

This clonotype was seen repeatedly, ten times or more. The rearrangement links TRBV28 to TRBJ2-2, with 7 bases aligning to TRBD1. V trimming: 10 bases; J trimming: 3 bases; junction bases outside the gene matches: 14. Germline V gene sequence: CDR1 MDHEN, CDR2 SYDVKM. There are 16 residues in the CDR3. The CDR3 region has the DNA TGTGCCACTTACATTACCGGGACAGCGGACACCGGGGAGCTGTTTTTT. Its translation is CATYITGTADTGELFF.

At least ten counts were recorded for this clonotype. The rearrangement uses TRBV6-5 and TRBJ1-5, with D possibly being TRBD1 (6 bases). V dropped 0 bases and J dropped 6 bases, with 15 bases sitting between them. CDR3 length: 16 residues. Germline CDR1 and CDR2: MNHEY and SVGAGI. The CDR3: CASSYSTQGAGQPQHF. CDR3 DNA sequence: TGTGCCAGCAGTTACTCTACACAGGGTGCGGGTCAGCCCCAGCATTTT.